Described below is a single TCR beta chain sequence and its context. TCR beta chains were sequenced at survey level with immunoSEQ. Sequencing used immunoSEQ multiplex PCR; TCRdb keeps in-frame clones, though not all of them. The sample holds around 50,000 clones, approximately 95% seen once. Trimming removed 2 bases from V and 4 bases from J; junction bases left unmatched: 2. This CDR3 has 14 residues. Germline assignment: CDR1 MNHEY and CDR2 SVGAGI. The V gene is TRBV6-5, the J gene TRBJ1-5; TRBD1 aligns across 7 bases. Sequenced sample: PBMCs. The receptor comes from a man aged 35-49 years with rheumatoid arthritis. The CDR3 DNA follows: TGTGCCAGCAGTTACACACAGGGGAATCAGCCCCAGCATTTT. It translates to CASSYTQGNQPQHF.